The clone carrying this T cell receptor beta chain has a handful of counts. Its cognate antigen is unknown. The data stem from a study of CD8 T cells in ankylosing spondylitis. The TCR beta libraries were generated through quantitative 5'-RACE incorporating molecular barcodes. MiXCR, applied by TCRdb to the 5' RACE reads, yields one record per CDR3 protein. The sample contains some 140,000 distinct CDR3 sequences, more than 15% of which appear only once. Study-level results: Seemingly characteristic of ankylosing spondylitis blood was a TCR beta motif consisting of eight highly homologous variants.

The V gene end was trimmed by 0 bases and the J gene end by 6 bases; junction bases not matched to a gene: 3. The CDR3 runs to 15 residues. The germline CDR1 and CDR2 sequences are LGHDT and YNNKEL (reference sequence). This TCR derives from a male donor with ankylosing spondylitis. The sequencing sample was made of blood, either unsorted or a sorted T cell fraction (not recorded which). The chain has TRBV3-1 and TRBJ2-7, with 12 bases aligning to TRBD1. CDR3: CASSQEGTGGGEQYF. As DNA, the CDR3 is TGTGCCAGCAGCCAAGAAGGGACAGGGGGCGGCGAGCAGTACTTC.